Sequencing of this T cell receptor beta chain was carried out in a study of cytomegalovirus exposure and HLA in healthy donors. Study-level results: Some V segments could not be told apart, so they were left out, TRBV6-2 and TRBV6-3 among them.

This CDR3 comprises 16 residues. The ends lost 4 bases at V and 1 base at J; junction bases unmatched: 5. Looked up from germline, CDR1 is MGHRA and CDR2 is YSYEKL. For this clone: The target antigen is unknown.

A multiplex PCR was run with 60 Vbeta primers and 13 Jbeta primers. Assay: immunoSEQ multiplex PCR; the TCRdb copy retains only in-frame clones and omits some. This table holds some 150,000 clones, 70% found once. Those who donated were healthy bone marrow donors. The clonotype comes from a woman in her 30s in good health and CMV-seronegative. The material sequenced was PBMCs. V is TRBV4-1 and J is TRBJ2-2, with 8 nucleotides matching TRBD2. CDR3 nucleotides: TGCGCCAGCAGCCTTCCGGGGGGGCGGAACACCGGGGAGCTGTTTTTT. Its translation: CASSLPGGRNTGELFF.